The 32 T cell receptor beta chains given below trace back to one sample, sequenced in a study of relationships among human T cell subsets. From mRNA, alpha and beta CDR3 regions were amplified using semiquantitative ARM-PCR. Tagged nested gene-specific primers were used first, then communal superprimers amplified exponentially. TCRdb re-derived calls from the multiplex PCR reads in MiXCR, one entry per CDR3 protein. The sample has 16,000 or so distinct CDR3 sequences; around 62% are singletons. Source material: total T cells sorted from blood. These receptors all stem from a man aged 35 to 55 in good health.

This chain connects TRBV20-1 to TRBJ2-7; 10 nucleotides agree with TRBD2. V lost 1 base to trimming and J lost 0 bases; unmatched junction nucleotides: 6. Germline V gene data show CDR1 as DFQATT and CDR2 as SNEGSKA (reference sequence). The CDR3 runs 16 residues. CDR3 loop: CSARVLAGAFSYEQYF. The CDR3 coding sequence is TGCAGTGCTAGAGTGCTAGCGGGAGCCTTCTCCTACGAGCAGTACTTC.

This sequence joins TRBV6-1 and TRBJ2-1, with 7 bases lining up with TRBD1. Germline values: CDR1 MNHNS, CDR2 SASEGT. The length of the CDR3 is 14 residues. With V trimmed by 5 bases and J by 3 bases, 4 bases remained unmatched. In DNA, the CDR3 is TGTGCCAGCAGTCCTCGGACAGGCTACAATGAGCAGTTCTTC. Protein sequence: CASSPRTGYNEQFF.

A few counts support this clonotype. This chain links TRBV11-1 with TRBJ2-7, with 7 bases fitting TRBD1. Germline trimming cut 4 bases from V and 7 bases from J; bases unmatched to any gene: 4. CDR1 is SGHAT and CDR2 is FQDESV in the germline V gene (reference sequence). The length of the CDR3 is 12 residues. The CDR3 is CASSSTGREQYF. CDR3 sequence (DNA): TGTGCCAGCAGCTCGACAGGGAGAGAGCAGTACTTC. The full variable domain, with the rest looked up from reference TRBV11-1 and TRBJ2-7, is EAEVAQSPRYKITEKSQAVAFWCDPISGHATLYWYRQILGQGPELLVQFQDESVVDDSQLPKDRFSAERLKGVDSTLKIQPAELGDSAMYLCASSSTGREQYFGPGTRLTVT.

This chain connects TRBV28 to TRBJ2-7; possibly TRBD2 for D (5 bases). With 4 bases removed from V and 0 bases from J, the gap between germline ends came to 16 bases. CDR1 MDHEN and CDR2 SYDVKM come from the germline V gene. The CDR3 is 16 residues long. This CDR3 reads CASSSSGAVFSYEQYF. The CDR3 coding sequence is TGTGCCAGCAGTTCCTCAGGAGCGGTGTTCTCCTACGAGCAGTACTTC.

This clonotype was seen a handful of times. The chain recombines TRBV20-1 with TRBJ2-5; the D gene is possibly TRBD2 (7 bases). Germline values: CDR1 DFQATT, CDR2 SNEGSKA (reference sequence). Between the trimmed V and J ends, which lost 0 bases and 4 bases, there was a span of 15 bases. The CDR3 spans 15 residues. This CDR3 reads CSARDLGGAGETQYF. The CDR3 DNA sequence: TGCAGTGCTAGAGATCTTGGGGGGGCGGGAGAGACCCAGTACTTC.

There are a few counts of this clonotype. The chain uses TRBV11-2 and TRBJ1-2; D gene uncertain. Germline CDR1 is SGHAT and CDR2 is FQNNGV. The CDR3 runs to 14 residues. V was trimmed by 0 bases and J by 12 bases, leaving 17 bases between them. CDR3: CASSLEGFGEKNTF. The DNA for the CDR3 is TGTGCCAGCAGCTTAGAGGGTTTTGGGGAAAAGAACACCTTC. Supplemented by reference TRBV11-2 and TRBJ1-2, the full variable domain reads EAGVAQSPRYKIIEKRQSVAFWCNPISGHATLYWYQQILGQGPKLLIQFQNNGVVDDSQLPKDRFSAERLKGVDSTLKIQPAKLEDSAVYLCASSLEGFGEKNTFGSGTRLTVV.

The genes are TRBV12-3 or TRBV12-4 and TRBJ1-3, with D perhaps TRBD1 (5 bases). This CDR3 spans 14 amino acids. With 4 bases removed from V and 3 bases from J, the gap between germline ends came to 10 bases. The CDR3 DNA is TGTGCCAGCAGTTCAGGGTCGAGTGGAAACACCATATATTTT. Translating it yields CASSSGSSGNTIYF.

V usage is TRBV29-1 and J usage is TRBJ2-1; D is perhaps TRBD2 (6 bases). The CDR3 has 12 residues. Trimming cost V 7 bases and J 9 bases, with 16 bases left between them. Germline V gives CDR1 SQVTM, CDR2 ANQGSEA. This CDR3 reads CSGGERFGEQFF. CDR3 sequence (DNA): TGCAGCGGGGGGGAGAGATTTGGTGAGCAGTTCTTC.

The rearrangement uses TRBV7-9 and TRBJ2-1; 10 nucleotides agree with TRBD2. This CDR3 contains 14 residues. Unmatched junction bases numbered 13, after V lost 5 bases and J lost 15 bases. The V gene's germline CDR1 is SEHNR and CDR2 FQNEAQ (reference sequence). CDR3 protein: CASSPPLTSGVLFF. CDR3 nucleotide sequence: TGTGCCAGCAGCCCTCCATTAACTAGCGGGGTGCTGTTCTTC. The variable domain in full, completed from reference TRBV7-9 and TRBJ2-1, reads DTGVSQNPRHKITKRGQNVTFRCDPISEHNRLYWYRQTLGQGPEFLTYFQNEAQLEKSRLLSDRFSAERPKGSFSTLEIQRTEQGDSAMYLCASSPPLTSGVLFFGPGTRLTVL.

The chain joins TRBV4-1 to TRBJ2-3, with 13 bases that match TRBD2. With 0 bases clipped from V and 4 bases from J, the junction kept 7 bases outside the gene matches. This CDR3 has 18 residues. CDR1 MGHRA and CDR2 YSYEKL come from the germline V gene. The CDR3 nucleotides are TGCGCCAGCAGCCAAGAAGGAGGACTAGCGGGAGTCTCAGATACGCAGTATTTT. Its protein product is CASSQEGGLAGVSDTQYF.

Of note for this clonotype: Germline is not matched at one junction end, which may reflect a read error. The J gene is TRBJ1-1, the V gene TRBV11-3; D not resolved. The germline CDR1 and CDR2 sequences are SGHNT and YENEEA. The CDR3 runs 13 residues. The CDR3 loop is CASGLDLNTEAFF. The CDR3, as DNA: TGTGCCAGCGGCTTGGACTTGAACACTGAAGCTTTCTTT. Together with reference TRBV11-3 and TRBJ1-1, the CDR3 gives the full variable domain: EAGVVQSPRYKIIEKKQPVAFWCNPISGHNTLYWYLQNLGQGPELLIRYENEEAVDDSQLPKDRFSAERLKGVDSTLKIQPAELGDSAVYLCASGLDLNTEAFFGQGTRLTVV.

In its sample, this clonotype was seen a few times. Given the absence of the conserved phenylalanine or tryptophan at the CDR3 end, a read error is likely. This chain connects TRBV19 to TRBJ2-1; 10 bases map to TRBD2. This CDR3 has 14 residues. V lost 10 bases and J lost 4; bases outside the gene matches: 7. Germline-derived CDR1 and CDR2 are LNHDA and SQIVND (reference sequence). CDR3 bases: TGTGCCACCTCCCCTAGCGGGAGTTACAATGAGCAGTTCCTC. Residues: CATSPSGSYNEQFL.

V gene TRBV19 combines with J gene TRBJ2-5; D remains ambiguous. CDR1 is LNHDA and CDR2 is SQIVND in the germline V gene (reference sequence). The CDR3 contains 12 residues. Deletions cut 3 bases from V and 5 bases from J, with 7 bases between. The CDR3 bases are TGTGCCAGTAGTATGAATTTGGAGACCCAGTACTTC. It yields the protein CASSMNLETQYF.

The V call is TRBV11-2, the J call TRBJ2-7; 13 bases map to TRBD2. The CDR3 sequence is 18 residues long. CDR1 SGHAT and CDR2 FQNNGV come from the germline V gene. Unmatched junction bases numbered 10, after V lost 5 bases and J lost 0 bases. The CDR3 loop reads CASSISGTSGTFSYEQYF. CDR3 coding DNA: TGTGCCAGCAGCATCTCCGGGACTAGCGGGACTTTCTCCTACGAGCAGTACTTC.

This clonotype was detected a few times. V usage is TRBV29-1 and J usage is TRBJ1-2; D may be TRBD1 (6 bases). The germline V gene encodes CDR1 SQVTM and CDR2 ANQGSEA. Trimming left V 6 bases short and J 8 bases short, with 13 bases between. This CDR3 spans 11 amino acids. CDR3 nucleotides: TGCAGCGTCGTAACAGGGCGCGGCTACACCTTC. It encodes CSVVTGRGYTF.

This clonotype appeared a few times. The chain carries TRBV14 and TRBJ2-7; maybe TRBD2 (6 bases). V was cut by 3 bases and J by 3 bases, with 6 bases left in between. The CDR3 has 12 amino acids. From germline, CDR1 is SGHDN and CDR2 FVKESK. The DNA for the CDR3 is TGTGCCAGCAGCCAGGGACTCTACGAGCAGTACTTC. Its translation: CASSQGLYEQYF.

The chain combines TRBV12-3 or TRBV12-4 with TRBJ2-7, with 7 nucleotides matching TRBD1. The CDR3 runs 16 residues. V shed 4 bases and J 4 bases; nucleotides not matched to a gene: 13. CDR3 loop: CASSSPDRVMWYEQYF. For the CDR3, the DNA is TGTGCCAGCAGTTCCCCTGACAGGGTAATGTGGTACGAGCAGTACTTC.

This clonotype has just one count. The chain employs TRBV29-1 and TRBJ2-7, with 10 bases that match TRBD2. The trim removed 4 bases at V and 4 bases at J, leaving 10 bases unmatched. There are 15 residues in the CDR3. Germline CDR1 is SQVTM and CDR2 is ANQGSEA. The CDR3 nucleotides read TGCAGCGTTGCCCGTAGCGGGAGGAACCTATACGAGCAGTACTTC. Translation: CSVARSGRNLYEQYF.

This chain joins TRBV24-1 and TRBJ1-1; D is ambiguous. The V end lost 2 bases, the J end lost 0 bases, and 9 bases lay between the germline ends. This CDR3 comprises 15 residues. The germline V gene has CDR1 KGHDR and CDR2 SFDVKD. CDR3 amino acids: CATSDSRGMNTEAFF. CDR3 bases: TGTGCCACCAGTGATTCTCGGGGAATGAACACTGAAGCTTTCTTT.

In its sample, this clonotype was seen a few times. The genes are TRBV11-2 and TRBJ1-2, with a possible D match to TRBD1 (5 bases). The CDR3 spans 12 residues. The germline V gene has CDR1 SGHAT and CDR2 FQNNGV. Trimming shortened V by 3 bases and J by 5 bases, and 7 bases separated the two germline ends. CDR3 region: CASSFAGYGYTF. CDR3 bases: TGTGCCAGCAGCTTCGCAGGGTATGGCTACACCTTC.

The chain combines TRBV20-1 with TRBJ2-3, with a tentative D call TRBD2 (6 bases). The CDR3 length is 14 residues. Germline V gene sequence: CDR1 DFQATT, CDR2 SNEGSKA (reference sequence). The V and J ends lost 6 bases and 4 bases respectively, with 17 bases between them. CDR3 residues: CSADLRRGPDTQYF. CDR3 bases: TGCAGTGCCGACCTAAGGCGGGGCCCAGATACGCAGTATTTT.

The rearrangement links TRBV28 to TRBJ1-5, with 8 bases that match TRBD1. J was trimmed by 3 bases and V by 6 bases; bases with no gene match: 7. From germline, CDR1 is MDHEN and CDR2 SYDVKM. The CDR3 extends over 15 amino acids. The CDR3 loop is CASSRTGGANQPQHF. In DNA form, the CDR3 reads TGTGCCAGCAGCCGTACAGGGGGGGCCAATCAGCCCCAGCATTTT. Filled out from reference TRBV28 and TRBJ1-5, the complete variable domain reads DVKVTQSSRYLVKRTGEKVFLECVQDMDHENMFWYRQDPGLGLRLIYFSYDVKMKEKGDIPEGYSVSREKKERFSLILESASTNQTSMYLCASSRTGGANQPQHFGDGTRLSIL.

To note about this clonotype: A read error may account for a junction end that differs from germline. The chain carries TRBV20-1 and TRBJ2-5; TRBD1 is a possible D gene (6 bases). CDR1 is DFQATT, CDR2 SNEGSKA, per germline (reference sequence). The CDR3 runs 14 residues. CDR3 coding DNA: TGCAGTACAGGGTTCGGGCCACTCCAAGGGACCCAGTACTTC. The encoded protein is CSTGFGPLQGTQYF.

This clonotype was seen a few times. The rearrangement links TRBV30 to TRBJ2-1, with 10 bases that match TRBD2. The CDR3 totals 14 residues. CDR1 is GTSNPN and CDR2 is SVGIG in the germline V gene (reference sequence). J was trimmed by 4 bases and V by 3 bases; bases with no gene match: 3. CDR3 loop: CAWRTSGSYNEQFF. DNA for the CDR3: TGTGCCTGGAGGACTAGCGGGTCTTACAATGAGCAGTTCTTC.

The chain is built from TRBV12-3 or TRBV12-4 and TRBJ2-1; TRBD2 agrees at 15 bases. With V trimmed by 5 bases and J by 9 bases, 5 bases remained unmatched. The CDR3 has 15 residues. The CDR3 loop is CASSRTSGGAFEQFF. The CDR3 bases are TGTGCCAGCAGTCGGACTAGCGGGGGGGCATTTGAGCAGTTCTTC.

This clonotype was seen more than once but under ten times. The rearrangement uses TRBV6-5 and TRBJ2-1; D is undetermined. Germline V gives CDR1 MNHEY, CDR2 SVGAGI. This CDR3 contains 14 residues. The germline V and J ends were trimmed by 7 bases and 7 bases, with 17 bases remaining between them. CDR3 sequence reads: CASTERPHGNEQFF. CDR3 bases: TGTGCCAGCACCGAGAGGCCGCATGGGAATGAGCAGTTCTTC.

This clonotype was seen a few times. In nucleotides, the CDR3 is TGTGCCAGTAGCACGAGGATTGACACTGAAGCTTTCTTT. The encoded protein is CASSTRIDTEAFF. V and J are TRBV19 and TRBJ1-1; no definite D call. The germline CDR1 and CDR2 sequences are LNHDA and SQIVND (reference sequence). V shed 6 bases and J shed 3 bases, with 11 bases lying between them. The length of the CDR3 is 13 residues.

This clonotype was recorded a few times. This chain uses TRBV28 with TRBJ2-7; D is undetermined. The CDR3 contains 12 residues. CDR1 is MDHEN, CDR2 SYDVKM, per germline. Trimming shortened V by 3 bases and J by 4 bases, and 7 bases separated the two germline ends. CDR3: CASSFSSYEQYF. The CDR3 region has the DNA TGTGCCAGCAGTTTTTCCTCTTACGAGCAGTACTTC.

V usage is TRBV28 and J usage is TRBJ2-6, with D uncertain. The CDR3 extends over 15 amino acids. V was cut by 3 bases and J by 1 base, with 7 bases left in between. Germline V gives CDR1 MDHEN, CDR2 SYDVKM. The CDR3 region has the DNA TGTGCCAGCAGTTTTGGTCTTTCTGGGGCCAACGTCCTGACTTTC. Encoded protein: CASSFGLSGANVLTF.

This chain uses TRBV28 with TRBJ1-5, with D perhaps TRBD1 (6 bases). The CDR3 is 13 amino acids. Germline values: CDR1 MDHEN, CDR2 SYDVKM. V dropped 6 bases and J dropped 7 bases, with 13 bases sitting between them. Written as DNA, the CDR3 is TGTGCCAGCAGACAACAGGGATGGCAGCCCCAGCATTTT. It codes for CASRQQGWQPQHF. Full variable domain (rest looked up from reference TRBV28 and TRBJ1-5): DVKVTQSSRYLVKRTGEKVFLECVQDMDHENMFWYRQDPGLGLRLIYFSYDVKMKEKGDIPEGYSVSREKKERFSLILESASTNQTSMYLCASRQQGWQPQHFGDGTRLSIL.

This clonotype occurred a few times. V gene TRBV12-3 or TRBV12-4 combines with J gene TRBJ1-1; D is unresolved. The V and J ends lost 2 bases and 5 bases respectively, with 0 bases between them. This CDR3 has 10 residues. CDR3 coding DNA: TGTGCCAGCAGTTTAACTGAAGCTTTCTTT. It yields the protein CASSLTEAFF.

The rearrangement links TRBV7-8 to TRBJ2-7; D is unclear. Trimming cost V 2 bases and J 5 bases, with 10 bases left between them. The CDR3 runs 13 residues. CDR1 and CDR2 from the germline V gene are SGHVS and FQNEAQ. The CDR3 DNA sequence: TGTGCCAGCAGCTTATCTAGTCTCCACGAGCAGTACTTC. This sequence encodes CASSLSSLHEQYF.